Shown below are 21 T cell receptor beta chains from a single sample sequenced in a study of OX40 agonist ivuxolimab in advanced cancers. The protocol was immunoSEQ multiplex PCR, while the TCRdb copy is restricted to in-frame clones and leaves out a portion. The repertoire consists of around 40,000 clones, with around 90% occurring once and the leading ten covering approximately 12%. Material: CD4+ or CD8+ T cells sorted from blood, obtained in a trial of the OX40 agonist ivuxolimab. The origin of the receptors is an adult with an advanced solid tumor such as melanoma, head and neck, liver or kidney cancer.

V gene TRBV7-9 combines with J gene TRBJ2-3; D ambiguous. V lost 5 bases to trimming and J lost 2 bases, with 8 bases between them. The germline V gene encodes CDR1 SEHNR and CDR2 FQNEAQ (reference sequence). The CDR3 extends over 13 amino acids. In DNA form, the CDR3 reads TGTGCCAGCAGCACGACGCTCACAGATACGCAGTATTTT. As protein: CASSTTLTDTQYF. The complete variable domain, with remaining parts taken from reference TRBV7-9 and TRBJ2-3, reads DTGVSQNPRHKITKRGQNVTFRCDPISEHNRLYWYRQTLGQGPEFLTYFQNEAQLEKSRLLSDRFSAERPKGSFSTLEIQRTEQGDSAMYLCASSTTLTDTQYFGPGTRLTVL.

This CDR3 reads CASSEVGVSEQYF. The CDR3 nucleotides are TGTGCCAGCAGTGAGGTAGGGGTGAGCGAGCAGTACTTC. The chain joins TRBV6-9 to TRBJ2-7; D is possibly TRBD1 (5 bases). V was shortened by 5 bases and J by 6 bases, with 14 bases between the two germline ends. The CDR3 length is 13 residues. The V gene's germline CDR1 is MNHGY and CDR2 SVAAGI.

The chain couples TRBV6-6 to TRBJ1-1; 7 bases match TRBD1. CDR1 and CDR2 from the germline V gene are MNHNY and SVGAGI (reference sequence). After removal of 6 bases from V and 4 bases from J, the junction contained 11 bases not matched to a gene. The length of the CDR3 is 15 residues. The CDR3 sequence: CASSLWGGGFTEAFF. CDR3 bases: TGTGCCAGCAGCCTGTGGGGAGGGGGCTTCACTGAAGCTTTCTTT.

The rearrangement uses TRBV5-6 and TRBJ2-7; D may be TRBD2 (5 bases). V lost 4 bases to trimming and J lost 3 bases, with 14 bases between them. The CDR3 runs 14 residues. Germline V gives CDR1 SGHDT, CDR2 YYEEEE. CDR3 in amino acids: CASSTTGENYEQYF. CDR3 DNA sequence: TGTGCCAGCAGCACTACCGGGGAGAACTACGAGCAGTACTTC.

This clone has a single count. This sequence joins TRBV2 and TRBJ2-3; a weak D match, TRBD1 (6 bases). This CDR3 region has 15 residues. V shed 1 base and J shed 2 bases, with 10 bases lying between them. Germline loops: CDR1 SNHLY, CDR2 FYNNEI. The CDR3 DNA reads TGTGCCAGCAGTGAAGTGCAGGGGAACACAGATACGCAGTATTTT. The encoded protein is CASSEVQGNTDTQYF.

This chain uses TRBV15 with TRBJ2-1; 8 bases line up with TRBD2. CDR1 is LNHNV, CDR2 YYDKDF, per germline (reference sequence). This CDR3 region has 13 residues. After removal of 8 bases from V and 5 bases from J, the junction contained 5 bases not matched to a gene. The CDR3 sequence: CATYSGNHNEQFF. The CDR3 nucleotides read TGTGCCACCTATAGCGGGAATCACAATGAGCAGTTCTTC.

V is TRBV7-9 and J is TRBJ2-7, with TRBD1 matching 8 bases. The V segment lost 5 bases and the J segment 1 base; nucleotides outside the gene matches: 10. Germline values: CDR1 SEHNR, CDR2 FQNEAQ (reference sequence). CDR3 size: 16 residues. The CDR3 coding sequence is TGTGCCAGCAGCCTCCAACAGGGGGTTCGGTCCTACGAGCAGTACTTC. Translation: CASSLQQGVRSYEQYF. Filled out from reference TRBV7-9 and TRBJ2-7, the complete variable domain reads DTGVSQNPRHKITKRGQNVTFRCDPISEHNRLYWYRQTLGQGPEFLTYFQNEAQLEKSRLLSDRFSAERPKGSFSTLEIQRTEQGDSAMYLCASSLQQGVRSYEQYFGPGTRLTVT.

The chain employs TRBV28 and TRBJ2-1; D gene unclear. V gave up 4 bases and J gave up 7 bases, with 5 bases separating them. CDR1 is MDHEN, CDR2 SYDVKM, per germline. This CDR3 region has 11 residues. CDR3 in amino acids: CASSWRNEQFF. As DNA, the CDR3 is TGTGCCAGCAGTTGGCGGAATGAGCAGTTCTTC.

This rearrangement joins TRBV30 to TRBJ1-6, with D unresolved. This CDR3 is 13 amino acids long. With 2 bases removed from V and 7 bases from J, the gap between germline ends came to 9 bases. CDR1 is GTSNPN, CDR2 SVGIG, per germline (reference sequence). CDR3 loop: CAWSPIRNSPLHF. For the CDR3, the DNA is TGTGCCTGGAGTCCGATCCGAAATTCACCCCTCCACTTT.

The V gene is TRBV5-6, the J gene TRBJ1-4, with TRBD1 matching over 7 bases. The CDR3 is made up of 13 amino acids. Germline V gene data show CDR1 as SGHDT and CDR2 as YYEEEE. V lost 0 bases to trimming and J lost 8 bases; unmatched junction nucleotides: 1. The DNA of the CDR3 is TGTGCCAGCAGCTTGGGACAGGGAGAAAAACTGTTTTTT. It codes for CASSLGQGEKLFF.

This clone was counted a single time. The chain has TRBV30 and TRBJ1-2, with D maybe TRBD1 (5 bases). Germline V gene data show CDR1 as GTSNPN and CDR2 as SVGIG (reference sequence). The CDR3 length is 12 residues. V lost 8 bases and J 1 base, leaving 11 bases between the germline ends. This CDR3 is CAGAGINYGYTF. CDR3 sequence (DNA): TGTGCCGGGGCGGGGATTAACTATGGCTACACCTTC.

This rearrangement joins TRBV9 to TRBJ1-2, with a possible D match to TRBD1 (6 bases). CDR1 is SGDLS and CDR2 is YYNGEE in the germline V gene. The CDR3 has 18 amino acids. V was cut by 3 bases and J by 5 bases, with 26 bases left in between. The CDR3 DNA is TGTGCCAGCAGCGCAGACATAACCCCAGGGGAGGGCCCATATGGCTACACCTTC. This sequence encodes CASSADITPGEGPYGYTF. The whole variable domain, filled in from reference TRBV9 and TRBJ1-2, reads DSGVTQTPKHLITATGQRVTLRCSPRSGDLSVYWYQQSLDQGLQFLIQYYNGEERAKGNILERFSAQQFPDLHSELNLSSLELGDSALYFCASSADITPGEGPYGYTFGSGTRLTVV.

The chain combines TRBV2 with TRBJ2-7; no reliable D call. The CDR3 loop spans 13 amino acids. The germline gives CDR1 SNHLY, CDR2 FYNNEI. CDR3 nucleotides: TGTGTCCTCCTAGGACGTAGTGGTAACGAGCAGTACTTC. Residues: CVLLGRSGNEQYF.

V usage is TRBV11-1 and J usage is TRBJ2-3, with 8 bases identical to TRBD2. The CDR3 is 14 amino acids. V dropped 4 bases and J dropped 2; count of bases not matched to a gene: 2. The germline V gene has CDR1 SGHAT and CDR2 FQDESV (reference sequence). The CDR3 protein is CASSSRGVTDTQYF. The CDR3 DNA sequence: TGTGCCAGCAGCTCGCGGGGGGTCACAGATACGCAGTATTTT.

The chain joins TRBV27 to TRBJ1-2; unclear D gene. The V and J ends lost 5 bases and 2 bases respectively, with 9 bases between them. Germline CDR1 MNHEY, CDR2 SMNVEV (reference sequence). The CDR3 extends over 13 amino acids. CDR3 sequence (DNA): TGTGCCAGCAGTCACCGAGGGAACTATGGCTACACCTTC. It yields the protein CASSHRGNYGYTF.

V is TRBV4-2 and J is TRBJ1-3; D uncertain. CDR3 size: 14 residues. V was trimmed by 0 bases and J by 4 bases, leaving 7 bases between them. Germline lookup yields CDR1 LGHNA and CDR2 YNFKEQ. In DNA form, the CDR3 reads TGTGCCAGCAGCCAAGAAATTCCCGGAAACACCATATATTTT. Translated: CASSQEIPGNTIYF.

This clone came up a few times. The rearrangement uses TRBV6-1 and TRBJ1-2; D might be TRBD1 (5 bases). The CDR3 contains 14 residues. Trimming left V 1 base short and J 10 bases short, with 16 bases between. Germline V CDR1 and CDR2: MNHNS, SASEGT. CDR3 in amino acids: CASSEVGGFEDYTF. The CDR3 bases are TGTGCCAGCAGTGAAGTCGGGGGGTTTGAAGACTACACCTTC.

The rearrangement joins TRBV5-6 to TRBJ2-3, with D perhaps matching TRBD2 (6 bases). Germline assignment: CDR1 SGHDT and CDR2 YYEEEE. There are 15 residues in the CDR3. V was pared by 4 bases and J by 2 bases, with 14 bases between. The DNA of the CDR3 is TGTGCCAGCAGCCCACCGGGACTGAACACAGATACGCAGTATTTT. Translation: CASSPPGLNTDTQYF.

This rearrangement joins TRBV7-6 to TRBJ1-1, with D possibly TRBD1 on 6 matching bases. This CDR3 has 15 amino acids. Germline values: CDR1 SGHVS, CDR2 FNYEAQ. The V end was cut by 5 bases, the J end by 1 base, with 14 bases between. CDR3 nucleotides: TGTGCCAGCAGCCTCGAACAGGGTGGGAACACTGAAGCTTTCTTT. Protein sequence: CASSLEQGGNTEAFF.

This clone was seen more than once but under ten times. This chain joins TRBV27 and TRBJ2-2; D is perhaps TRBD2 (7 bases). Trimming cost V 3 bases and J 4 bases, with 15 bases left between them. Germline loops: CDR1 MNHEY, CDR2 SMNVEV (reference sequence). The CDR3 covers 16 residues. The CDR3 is CASSFGGAGGTGELFF. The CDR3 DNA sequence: TGTGCCAGCAGTTTTGGGGGGGCCGGGGGCACCGGGGAGCTGTTTTTT.

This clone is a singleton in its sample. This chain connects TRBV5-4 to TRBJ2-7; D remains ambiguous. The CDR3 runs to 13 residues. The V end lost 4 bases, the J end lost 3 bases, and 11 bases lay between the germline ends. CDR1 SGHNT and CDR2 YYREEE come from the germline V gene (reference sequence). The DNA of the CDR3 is TGTGCCAGCAGCAAAAATCTAGTCTACGAGCAGTACTTC. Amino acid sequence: CASSKNLVYEQYF.